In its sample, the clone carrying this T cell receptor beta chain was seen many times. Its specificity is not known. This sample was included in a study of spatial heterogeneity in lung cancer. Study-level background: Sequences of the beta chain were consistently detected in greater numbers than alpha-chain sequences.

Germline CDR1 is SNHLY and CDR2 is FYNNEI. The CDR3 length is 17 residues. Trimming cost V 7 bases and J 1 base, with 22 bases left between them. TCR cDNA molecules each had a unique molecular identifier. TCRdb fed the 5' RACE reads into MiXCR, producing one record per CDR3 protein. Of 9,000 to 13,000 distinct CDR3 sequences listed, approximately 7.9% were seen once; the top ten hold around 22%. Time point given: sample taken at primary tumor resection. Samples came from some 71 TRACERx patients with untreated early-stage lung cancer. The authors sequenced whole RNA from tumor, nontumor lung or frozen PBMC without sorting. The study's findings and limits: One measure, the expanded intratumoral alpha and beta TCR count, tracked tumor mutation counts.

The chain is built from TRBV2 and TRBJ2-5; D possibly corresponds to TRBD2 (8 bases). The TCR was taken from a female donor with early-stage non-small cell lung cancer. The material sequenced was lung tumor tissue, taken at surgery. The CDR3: CASTSWGTRGLQETQYF. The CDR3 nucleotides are TGTGCCAGCACCTCTTGGGGGACTAGGGGGCTCCAAGAGACCCAGTACTTC.